This T cell receptor (beta chain) originates from a study of cytomegalovirus exposure and HLA in healthy donors. This PCR relied on a set of 60 Vbeta primers and 13 Jbeta primers. Sequencing used immunoSEQ multiplex PCR; TCRdb keeps in-frame clones, though not all of them. The sample contains around 200,000 clones, 82% of which appear only once. There are 15 residues in the CDR3. V dropped 0 bases and J dropped 8 bases, with 14 bases sitting between them. The V gene's germline CDR1 is MGHRA and CDR2 YSYEKL. Broader study findings: No immune exposure information besides CMV serostatus was available. The authors later linked a missense DCLRE1C variant to TCR beta V- and J-gene trimming.

About this clone itself: Its cognate antigen is unknown.

The sequence came from a woman aged 18-35 years in good health and CMV-seronegative. The J gene is TRBJ2-1, the V gene TRBV4-1; TRBD2 is a possible D gene (5 bases). Sequencing used PBMCs. The CDR3 sequence is CASSQERAAGHEQFF. The CDR3 DNA sequence: TGCGCCAGCAGCCAAGAAAGAGCGGCTGGGCATGAGCAGTTCTTC.